This T cell receptor (beta chain) was recovered during a study of blood T cell repertoires in COVID-19. Study context: The analysed material was cDNA or gDNA that came from T cells, B-cell-depleted T cells, or PBMCs.

In the case of this clone: The sample holds other DNA sequences that translate to the same CDR3.

Authors' data handling: Amplification of reference gene primers was used by the study to estimate nucleated cell counts. Clones were sequenced by immunoSEQ multiplex PCR, and TCRdb holds only the in-frame ones, with some missing. Clone size and the V and J calls come from that table; the DNA yielded D and trimming. The sample gives 170,000 or so clones, 83% of which show up once; under 10% is in the top ten. Germline CDR1 MDHEN, CDR2 SYDVKM. Trimming at V came to 1 base and at J to 2 bases, leaving 2 bases not matched to a gene. The length of the CDR3 is 14 residues. The Seattle patients joined while their infection was active and were tracked longitudinally afterward.

The sample comprised peripheral blood. The clonotype comes from a woman between 65 and 79 years old with COVID-19, enrolled during active disease. The chain uses TRBV28 and TRBJ2-7; 7 bases map to TRBD1. The CDR3: CASSLLGTAYEQYF. DNA for the CDR3: TGTGCCAGCAGTTTATTAGGGACAGCCTACGAGCAGTACTTC.